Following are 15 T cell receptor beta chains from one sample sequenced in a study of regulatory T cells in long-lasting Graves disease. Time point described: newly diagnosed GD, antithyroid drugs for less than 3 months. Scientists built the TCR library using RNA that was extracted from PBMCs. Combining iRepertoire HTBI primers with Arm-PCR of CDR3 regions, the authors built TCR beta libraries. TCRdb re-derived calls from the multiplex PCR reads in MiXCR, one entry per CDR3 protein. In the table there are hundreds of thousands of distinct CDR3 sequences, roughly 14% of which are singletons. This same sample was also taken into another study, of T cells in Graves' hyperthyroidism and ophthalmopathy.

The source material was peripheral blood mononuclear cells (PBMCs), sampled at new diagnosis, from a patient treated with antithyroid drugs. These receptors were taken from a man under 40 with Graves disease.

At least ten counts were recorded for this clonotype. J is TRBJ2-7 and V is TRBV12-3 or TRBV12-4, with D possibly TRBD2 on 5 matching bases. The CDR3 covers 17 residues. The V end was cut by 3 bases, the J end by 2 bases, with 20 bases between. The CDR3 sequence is CASSFRPRASQTYEQYF. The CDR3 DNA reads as TGTGCCAGCAGTTTTCGTCCGCGGGCAAGTCAAACCTACGAGCAGTACTTC.

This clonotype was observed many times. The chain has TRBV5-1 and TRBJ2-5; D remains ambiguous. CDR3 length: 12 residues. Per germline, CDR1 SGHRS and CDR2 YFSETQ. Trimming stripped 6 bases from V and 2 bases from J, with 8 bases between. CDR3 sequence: CASTQNQETQYF. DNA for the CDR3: TGCGCCAGCACGCAAAATCAAGAGACCCAGTACTTC.

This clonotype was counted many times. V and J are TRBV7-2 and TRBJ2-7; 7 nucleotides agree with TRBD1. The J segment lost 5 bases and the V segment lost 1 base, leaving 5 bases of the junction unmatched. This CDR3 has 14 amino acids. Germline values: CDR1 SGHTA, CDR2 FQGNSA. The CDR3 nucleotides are TGTGCCAGCAGCTTAGGGACAGGTTTCGACGAGCAGTACTTC. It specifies CASSLGTGFDEQYF.

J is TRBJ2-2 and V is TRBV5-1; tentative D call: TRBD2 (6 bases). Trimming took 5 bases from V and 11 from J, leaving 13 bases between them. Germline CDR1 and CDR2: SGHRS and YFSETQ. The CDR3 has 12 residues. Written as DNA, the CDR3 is TGCGCCAGCAGGGGGACTGAGCATGAGCTGTTTTTT. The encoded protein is CASRGTEHELFF.

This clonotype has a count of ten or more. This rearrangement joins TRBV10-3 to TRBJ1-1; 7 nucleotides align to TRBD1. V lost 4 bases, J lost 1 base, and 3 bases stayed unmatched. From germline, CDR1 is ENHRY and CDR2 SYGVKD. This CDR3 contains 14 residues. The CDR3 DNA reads TGTGCCATCAGTGGGGGACAGAAGAACACTGAAGCTTTCTTT. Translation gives CAISGGQKNTEAFF.

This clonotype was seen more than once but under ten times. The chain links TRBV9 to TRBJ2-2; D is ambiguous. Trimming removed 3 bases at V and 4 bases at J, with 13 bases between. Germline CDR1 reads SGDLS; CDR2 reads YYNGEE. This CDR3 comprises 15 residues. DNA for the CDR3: TGTGCCAGCAGCGGGCCCCTTTCGGGCACCGGGGAGCTGTTTTTT. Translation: CASSGPLSGTGELFF.

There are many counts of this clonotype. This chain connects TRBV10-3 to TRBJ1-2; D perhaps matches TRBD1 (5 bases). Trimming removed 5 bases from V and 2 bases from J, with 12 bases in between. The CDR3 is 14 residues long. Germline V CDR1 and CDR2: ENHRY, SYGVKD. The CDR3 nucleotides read TGTGCCATCAGTAGGGGTACAGAAAACTATGGCTACACCTTC. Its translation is CAISRGTENYGYTF.

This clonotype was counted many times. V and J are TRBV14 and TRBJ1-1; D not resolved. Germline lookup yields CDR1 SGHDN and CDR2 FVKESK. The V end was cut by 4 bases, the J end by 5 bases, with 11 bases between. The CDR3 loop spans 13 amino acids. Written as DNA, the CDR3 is TGTGCCAGCAGCCGCCCCTCGTTGACTGAAGCTTTCTTT. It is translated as CASSRPSLTEAFF.

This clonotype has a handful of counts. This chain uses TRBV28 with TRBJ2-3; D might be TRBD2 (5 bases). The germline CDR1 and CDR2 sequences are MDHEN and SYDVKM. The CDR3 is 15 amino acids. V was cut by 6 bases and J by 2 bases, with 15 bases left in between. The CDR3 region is CASRGSGVYTDTQYF. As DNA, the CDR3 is TGTGCCAGCAGGGGATCCGGGGTGTACACAGATACGCAGTATTTT.

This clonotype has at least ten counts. CDR3 sequence (DNA): TGTGCCAGCAGCTGGGACAGTGTAGCTGATACGCAGTATTTT. It is translated as CASSWDSVADTQYF. This chain connects TRBV5-5 to TRBJ2-3; 7 bases match TRBD1. The CDR3 runs to 14 residues. The germline CDR1 and CDR2 sequences are SGHKS and YYEKEE (reference sequence). V lost 3 bases to trimming and J lost 6 bases; unmatched junction nucleotides: 7.

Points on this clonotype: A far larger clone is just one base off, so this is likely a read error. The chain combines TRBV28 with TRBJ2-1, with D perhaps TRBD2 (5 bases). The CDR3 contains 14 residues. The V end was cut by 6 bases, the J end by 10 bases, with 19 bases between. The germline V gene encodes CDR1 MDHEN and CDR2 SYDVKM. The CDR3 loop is CASSPARGGREQFF. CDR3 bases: TGTGCCAGCAGCCCGGCCCGAGGAGGTCGCGAGCAGTTCTTC.

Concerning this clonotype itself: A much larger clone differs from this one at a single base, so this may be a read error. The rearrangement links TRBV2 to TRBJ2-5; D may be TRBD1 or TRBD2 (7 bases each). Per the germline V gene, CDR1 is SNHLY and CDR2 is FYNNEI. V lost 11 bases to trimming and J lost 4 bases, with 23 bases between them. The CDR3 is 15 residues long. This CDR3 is CARISQGGARETQYF. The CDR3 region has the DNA TGTGCCCGCATCTCCCAGGGGGGGGCGCGAGAGACCCAGTACTTC.

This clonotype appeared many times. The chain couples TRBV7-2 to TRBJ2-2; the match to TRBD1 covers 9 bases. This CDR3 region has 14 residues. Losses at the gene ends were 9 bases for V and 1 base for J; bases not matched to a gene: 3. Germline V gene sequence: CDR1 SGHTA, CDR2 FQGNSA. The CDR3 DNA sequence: TGTGCCAGGGGGGGACAGGGGAACACCGGGGAGCTGTTTTTT. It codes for CARGGQGNTGELFF.

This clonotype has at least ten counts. The CDR3 nucleotides read TGTGCCAGCAGTTACTCGAGAGGGAGAATCCTCGAGCAGTACTTC. Protein: CASSYSRGRILEQYF. The chain is built from TRBV6-5 and TRBJ2-7; the D gene is possibly TRBD2 (5 bases). Germline lookup yields CDR1 MNHEY and CDR2 SVGAGI. The CDR3 loop spans 15 amino acids. The V end lost 0 bases, the J end lost 6 bases, and 15 bases lay between the germline ends.

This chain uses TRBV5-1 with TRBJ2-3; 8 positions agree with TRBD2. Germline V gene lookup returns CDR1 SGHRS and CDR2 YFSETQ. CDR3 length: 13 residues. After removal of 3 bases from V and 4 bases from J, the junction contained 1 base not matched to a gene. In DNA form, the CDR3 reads TGCGCCAGCAGCTCAGCGGGAGCAGATACGCAGTATTTT. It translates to CASSSAGADTQYF. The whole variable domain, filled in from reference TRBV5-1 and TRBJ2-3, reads KAGVTQTPRYLIKTRGQQVTLSCSPISGHRSVSWYQQTPGQGLQFLFEYFSETQRNKGNFPGRFSGRQFSNSRSEMNVSTLELGDSALYLCASSSAGADTQYFGPGTRLTVL.